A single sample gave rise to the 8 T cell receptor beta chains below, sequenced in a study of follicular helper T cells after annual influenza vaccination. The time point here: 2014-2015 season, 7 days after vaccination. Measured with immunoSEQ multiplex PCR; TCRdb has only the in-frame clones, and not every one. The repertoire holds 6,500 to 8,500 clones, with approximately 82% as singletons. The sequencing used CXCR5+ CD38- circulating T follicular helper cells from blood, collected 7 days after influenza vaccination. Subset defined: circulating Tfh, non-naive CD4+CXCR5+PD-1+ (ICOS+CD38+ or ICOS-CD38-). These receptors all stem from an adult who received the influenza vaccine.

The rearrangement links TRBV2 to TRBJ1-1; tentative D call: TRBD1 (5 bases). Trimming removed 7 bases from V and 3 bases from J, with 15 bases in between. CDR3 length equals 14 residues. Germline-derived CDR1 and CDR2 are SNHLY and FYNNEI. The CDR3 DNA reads TGTGCCAGCATAAGGGGTGGGGCAGACACTGAAGCTTTCTTT. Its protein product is CASIRGGADTEAFF.

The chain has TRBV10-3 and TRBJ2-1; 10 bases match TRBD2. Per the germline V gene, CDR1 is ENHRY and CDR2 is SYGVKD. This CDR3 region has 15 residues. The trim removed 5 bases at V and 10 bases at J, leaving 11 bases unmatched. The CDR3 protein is CAISPAGGPPVEQFF. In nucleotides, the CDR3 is TGTGCCATCAGTCCAGCGGGGGGGCCCCCGGTGGAGCAGTTCTTC.

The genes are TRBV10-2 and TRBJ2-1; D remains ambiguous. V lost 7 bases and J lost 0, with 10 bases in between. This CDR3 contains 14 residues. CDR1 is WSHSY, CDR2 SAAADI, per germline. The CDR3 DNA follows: TGCGCCAGCACCCCCTCAAACTCCTACAATGAGCAGTTCTTC. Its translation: CASTPSNSYNEQFF.

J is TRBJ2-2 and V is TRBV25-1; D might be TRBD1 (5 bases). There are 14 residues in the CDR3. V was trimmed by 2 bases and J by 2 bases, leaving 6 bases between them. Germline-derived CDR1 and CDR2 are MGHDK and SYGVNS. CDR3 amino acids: CASSERTNTGELFF. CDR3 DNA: TGTGCCAGCAGTGAACGGACAAACACCGGGGAGCTGTTTTTT. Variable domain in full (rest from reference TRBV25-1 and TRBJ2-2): EADIYQTPRYLVIGTGKKITLECSQTMGHDKMYWYQQDPGMELHLIHYSYGVNSTEKGDLSSESTVSRIRTEHFPLTLESARPSHTSQYLCASSERTNTGELFFGEGSRLTVL.

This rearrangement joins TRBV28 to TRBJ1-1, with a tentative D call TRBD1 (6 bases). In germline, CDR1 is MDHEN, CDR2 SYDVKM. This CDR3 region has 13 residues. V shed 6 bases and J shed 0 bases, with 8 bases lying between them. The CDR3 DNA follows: TGTGCCAGCAGGGGGGCGCTGAACACTGAAGCTTTCTTT. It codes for CASRGALNTEAFF.

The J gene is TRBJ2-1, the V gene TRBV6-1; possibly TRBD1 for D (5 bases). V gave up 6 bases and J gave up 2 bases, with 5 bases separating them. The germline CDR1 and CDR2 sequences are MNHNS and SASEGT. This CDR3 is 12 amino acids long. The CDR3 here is CASRGAYNEQFF. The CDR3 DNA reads TGTGCCAGCAGAGGGGCCTACAATGAGCAGTTCTTC.

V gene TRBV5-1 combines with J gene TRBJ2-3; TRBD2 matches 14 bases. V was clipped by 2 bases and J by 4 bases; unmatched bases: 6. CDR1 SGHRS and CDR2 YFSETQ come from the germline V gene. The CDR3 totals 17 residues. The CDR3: CASSFQSTSGGADTQYF. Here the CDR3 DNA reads TGCGCCAGCAGCTTTCAATCGACTAGCGGGGGGGCAGATACGCAGTATTTT.

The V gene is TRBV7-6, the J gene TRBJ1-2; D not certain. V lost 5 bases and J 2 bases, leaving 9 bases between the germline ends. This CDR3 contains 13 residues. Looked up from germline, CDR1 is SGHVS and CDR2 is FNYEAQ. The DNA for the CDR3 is TGTGCCAGCAGCGGTAGACTGAACTATGGCTACACCTTC. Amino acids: CASSGRLNYGYTF.